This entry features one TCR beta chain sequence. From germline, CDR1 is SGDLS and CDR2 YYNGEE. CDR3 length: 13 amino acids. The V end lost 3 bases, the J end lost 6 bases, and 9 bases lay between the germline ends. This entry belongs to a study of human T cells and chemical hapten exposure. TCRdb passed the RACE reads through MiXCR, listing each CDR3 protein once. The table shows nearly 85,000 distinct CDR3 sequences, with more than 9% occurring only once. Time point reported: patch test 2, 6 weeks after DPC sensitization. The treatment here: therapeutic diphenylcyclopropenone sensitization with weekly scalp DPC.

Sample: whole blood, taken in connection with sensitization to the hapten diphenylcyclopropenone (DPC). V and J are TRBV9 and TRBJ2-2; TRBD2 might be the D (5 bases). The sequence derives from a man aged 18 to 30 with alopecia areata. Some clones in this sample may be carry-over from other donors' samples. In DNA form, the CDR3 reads TGTGCCAGCAGCGAGGACTCCTCCGGGGAGCTGTTTTTT. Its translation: CASSEDSSGELFF.